The source of this T cell receptor (beta chain) is a study of blood T cells in healthy people across ages. Each donor was a healthy Caucasian individual from Russia, aged about 6 to 95. PCR was performed a second time for about 7 to 11 cycles using a sample-barcoded 5' primer and a J-beta primer mix. TCRdb called the 5' RACE reads again in MiXCR, with one record for every CDR3 protein. Of around 820,000 distinct CDR3 sequences in the sample, around 25% are singletons; the top ten hold 3% to 4%. This clonotype was found a few times. Germline lookup yields CDR1 DFQATT and CDR2 SNEGSKA (reference sequence). There are 14 residues in the CDR3. Trimming took off 3 bases at V and 5 bases at J, with 16 bases between the two ends. This sample also belongs to another study, concerning T cells of mothers and their children. That report notes: All donors were healthy and Caucasian; they were a few mothers and their six children.

This TCR came from a boy aged 10-17 years in good health. Sequenced material: blood. The gene calls are TRBV20-1 and TRBJ2-5, with D perhaps matching TRBD2 (6 bases). This CDR3 is CSARGLILGETQYF. The CDR3 coding sequence is TGCAGTGCTAGGGGACTCATCCTTGGGGAGACCCAGTACTTC.